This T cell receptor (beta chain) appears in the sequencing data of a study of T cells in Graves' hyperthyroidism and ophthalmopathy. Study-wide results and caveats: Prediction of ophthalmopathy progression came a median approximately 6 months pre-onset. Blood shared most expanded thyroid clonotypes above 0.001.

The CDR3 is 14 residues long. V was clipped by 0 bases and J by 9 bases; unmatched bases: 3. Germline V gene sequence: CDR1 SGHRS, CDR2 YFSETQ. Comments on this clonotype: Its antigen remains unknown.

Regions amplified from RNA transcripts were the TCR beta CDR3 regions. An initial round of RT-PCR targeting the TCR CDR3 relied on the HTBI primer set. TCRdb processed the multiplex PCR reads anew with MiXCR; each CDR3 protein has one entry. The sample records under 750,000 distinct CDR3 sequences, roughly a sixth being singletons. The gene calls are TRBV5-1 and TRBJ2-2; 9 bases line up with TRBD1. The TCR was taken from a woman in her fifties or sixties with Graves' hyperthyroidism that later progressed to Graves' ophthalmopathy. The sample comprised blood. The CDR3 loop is CASSLEQGARELFF. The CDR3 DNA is TGCGCCAGCAGCTTGGAACAGGGGGCCCGGGAGCTGTTTTTT.